This T cell receptor (beta chain) was sequenced for a study of CD8 T cells in cerebrospinal fluid in Alzheimer's disease. By frequency, this clonotype registers medium-sized. TCRdb reprocessed the 10x single-cell sequencing reads and stores each CDR3 protein as one record, lacking DNA. The data include more than 1,200 distinct CDR3 sequences; the top ten clones carry 15% to 20%. Germline loops: CDR1 SGHVS, CDR2 FQNEAQ. The CDR3 loop spans 16 amino acids. Neurodegeneration in patients was confirmed with biomarkers including neurofilament, amyloid-beta and tau. The clonotype was recovered from a human donor with mild cognitive impairment. V and J are TRBV7-8 and TRBJ2-3; there is no DNA to check the TCRdb D call of TRBD2. The sample taken for sequencing was cerebrospinal fluid. CDR3 region: CASSLEGGSVTDTQYF.